The clone carrying this T cell receptor beta chain was counted a single time. The antigen is not known. V dropped 3 bases and J dropped 12; count of bases not matched to a gene: 7. The CDR3 covers 14 residues. Germline V gene sequence: CDR1 MNHNY, CDR2 SVGAGI (reference sequence). Donors showed nominal health when sampled, although they likely had unrecorded immune exposures. The entry originates in a study of cytomegalovirus exposure and HLA in healthy donors. Findings and caveats of the study: 87-base-pair reads could not separate some V segments, including TRBV6-2 and TRBV6-3.

It was with 60 Vbeta and 13 Jbeta primers that the PCR ran. The method was immunoSEQ multiplex PCR; TCRdb's version includes in-frame clones alone and lacks a portion of them. The sample lists over 120,000 clones; roughly four fifths were seen once. This clonotype was obtained from a woman aged 55-70 years in good health and CMV-seropositive. The chain links TRBV6-6 to TRBJ1-3; 11 positions agree with TRBD1. Sequenced sample: PBMCs. The CDR3 nucleotides read TGTGCCAGCAGTTATTATGGACAGGGGGCGCACATATATTTT. Translating gives CASSYYGQGAHIYF.